These 30 T cell receptor beta chains were sequenced from one sample in a study of cytomegalovirus exposure and HLA in healthy donors. Generated by immunoSEQ multiplex PCR, the TCRdb table keeps only in-frame clones and is missing some. The repertoire consists of 160,000 or so clones, with approximately 87% occurring once and the leading ten covering roughly 1.4%. The sequenced sample consisted of PBMCs. These receptors were taken from a woman in her twenties or thirties in good health and CMV-seronegative.

The chain is built from TRBV7-7 and TRBJ2-2; 14 bases match TRBD2. The CDR3 extends over 18 amino acids. Germline CDR1 reads SSHAT; CDR2 reads FNYEAQ (reference sequence). Germline trimming cut 0 bases from V and 5 bases from J; bases unmatched to any gene: 5. CDR3 sequence (DNA): TGTGCCAGCAGCTTAGCGACTAGCGGGGGGGCCGTGACCGGGGAGCTGTTTTTT. This gives the protein CASSLATSGGAVTGELFF.

This clone came up a few times. The chain recombines TRBV5-1 with TRBJ2-5; maybe TRBD2 (7 bases). V was pared by 0 bases and J by 2 bases, with 14 bases between. This CDR3 is built from 16 residues. CDR1 is SGHRS, CDR2 YFSETQ, per germline. The CDR3 loop reads CASSLGGGATQETQYF. Written as DNA, the CDR3 is TGCGCCAGCAGCTTGGGTGGGGGGGCCACGCAAGAGACCCAGTACTTC.

This clone was detected a few times. The genes are TRBV30 and TRBJ1-1, with a possible D match to TRBD1 (5 bases). CDR1 and CDR2 (germline): GTSNPN, SVGIG (reference sequence). The CDR3 spans 12 residues. V was cut by 4 bases and J by 4 bases, with 10 bases left in between. CDR3 nucleotides: TGTGCCTGGACACAAAGGGGCACTGAAGCTTTCTTT. Its protein is CAWTQRGTEAFF.

V usage is TRBV7-2 and J usage is TRBJ1-6, with 7 bases fitting TRBD1. The germline V gene has CDR1 SGHTA and CDR2 FQGNSA. The CDR3 runs 18 residues. Trimming cost V 2 bases and J 8 bases; bases outside gene matches: 15. The CDR3 loop is CASSLPGRGPVRDSPLHF. The CDR3 nucleotides read TGTGCCAGCAGCTTACCCGGGAGGGGGCCGGTTCGTGATTCACCCCTCCACTTT.

The chain carries TRBV5-6 and TRBJ2-7, with TRBD1 identical over 9 bases. The CDR3 spans 15 residues. The V gene's germline CDR1 is SGHDT and CDR2 YYEEEE. The V segment lost 7 bases and the J segment 5 bases; nucleotides outside the gene matches: 13. CDR3 nucleotides: TGTGCCAGCGCCAAAAGCTGGACAGGGGATCACGAGCAGTACTTC. It yields the protein CASAKSWTGDHEQYF.

This clone was detected only once. V and J are TRBV9 and TRBJ2-2; 7 bases are shared with TRBD2. The germline V gene has CDR1 SGDLS and CDR2 YYNGEE. The J segment lost 5 bases and the V segment lost 8 bases, leaving 15 bases of the junction unmatched. There are 16 residues in the CDR3. This CDR3 is CARKQDSAGWTGELFF. The CDR3, as DNA: TGTGCCAGGAAGCAGGATTCAGCGGGGTGGACCGGGGAGCTGTTTTTT.

The rearrangement links TRBV9 to TRBJ1-2, with TRBD1 identical over 7 bases. Germline values: CDR1 SGDLS, CDR2 YYNGEE. The junction had 8 bases not matched to a gene; V was cut back by 3 bases and J by 3 bases. The CDR3 extends over 15 amino acids. The CDR3, as DNA: TGTGCCAGCAGCGGGACACAGGGGTCTCACTATGGCTACACCTTC. Amino acids: CASSGTQGSHYGYTF.

The CDR3 DNA is TGTGCCAGCAGTTTAGACAGGGGCAATTCACCCCTCCACTTT. Its protein product is CASSLDRGNSPLHF. This rearrangement joins TRBV27 to TRBJ1-6; 8 bases fit TRBD1. V trimming: 2 bases; J trimming: 7 bases; junction bases outside the gene matches: 1. This CDR3 contains 14 residues. Germline V gene data show CDR1 as MNHEY and CDR2 as SMNVEV (reference sequence).

The chain uses TRBV5-1 and TRBJ2-6, with D maybe TRBD1 (5 bases). This CDR3 comprises 17 residues. Germline V gene data show CDR1 as SGHRS and CDR2 as YFSETQ. The ends were cut back, 5 bases at V and 1 base at J, with 16 bases in the middle. The CDR3 DNA follows: TGCGCCAGCAGGTGGCAGATGGGGCAATCTGGGGCCAACGTCCTGACTTTC. This codes for CASRWQMGQSGANVLTF. Full variable domain (rest looked up from reference TRBV5-1 and TRBJ2-6): KAGVTQTPRYLIKTRGQQVTLSCSPISGHRSVSWYQQTPGQGLQFLFEYFSETQRNKGNFPGRFSGRQFSNSRSEMNVSTLELGDSALYLCASRWQMGQSGANVLTFGAGSRLTVL.

The chain carries TRBV4-3 and TRBJ1-2; TRBD1 is a possible D gene (5 bases). CDR1 and CDR2 (germline): LGHNA, YSLEER. The CDR3 sequence is 15 residues long. Trimming took off 1 base at V and 4 bases at J, with 13 bases between the two ends. CDR3 loop: CASSQAGGGGYGYTF. The DNA for the CDR3 is TGCGCCAGCAGCCAAGCGGGGGGTGGGGGCTATGGCTACACCTTC.

This clone was detected only a few times. The V gene is TRBV7-9, the J gene TRBJ1-1; D is perhaps TRBD1 (6 bases). Germline V gives CDR1 SEHNR, CDR2 FQNEAQ (reference sequence). The CDR3 consists of 12 residues. Trimming left V 9 bases short and J 3 bases short, with 11 bases between. DNA for the CDR3: TGTGCCAGTGGACAGTGGTACACTGAAGCTTTCTTT. Translated, it gives CASGQWYTEAFF.

This clone was observed a single time. V and J are TRBV10-1 and TRBJ2-3, with 7 positions matching TRBD1. After removal of 5 bases from V and 3 bases from J, the junction contained 2 bases not matched to a gene. The CDR3 consists of 13 residues. Germline loops: CDR1 WNHNN, CDR2 SYGVQD (reference sequence). CDR3 nucleotide sequence: TGCGCCAGCAGTCGGACAGGAACAGATACGCAGTATTTT. Its translation: CASSRTGTDTQYF.

This clone was observed a few times. CDR3 bases: TGCGCCAGCAGCTCCACAGGGGGAAAACTGTTTTTT. Protein product: CASSSTGGKLFF. The rearrangement joins TRBV5-1 to TRBJ1-4, with 8 positions matching TRBD1. This CDR3 comprises 12 residues. V trimming: 3 bases; J trimming: 10 bases; junction bases outside the gene matches: 2. The germline gives CDR1 SGHRS, CDR2 YFSETQ.

The chain carries TRBV7-2 and TRBJ1-2; 7 bases line up with TRBD1. The CDR3 consists of 15 residues. V lost 4 bases to trimming and J lost 2 bases; unmatched junction nucleotides: 7. Per germline, CDR1 SGHTA and CDR2 FQGNSA. The CDR3 coding sequence is TGTGCCAGCAGCTCTTACAGGGGTCAGAACTATGGCTACACCTTC. Protein product: CASSSYRGQNYGYTF.

About this clone itself: The same CDR3 also results from other DNA sequences found in this sample. CDR3 amino acids: CASSTSGGGYEQYF. Written as DNA, the CDR3 is TGTGCCAGCAGTACCTCCGGGGGAGGCTACGAGCAGTACTTC. This chain uses TRBV6-5 with TRBJ2-7; TRBD2 might be the D (6 bases). This CDR3 is 14 amino acids long. In germline, CDR1 is MNHEY, CDR2 SVGAGI. The V end was cut by 5 bases, the J end by 3 bases, with 14 bases between.

V gene TRBV7-2 combines with J gene TRBJ1-1, with TRBD1 matching over 11 bases. V was pared by 1 base and J by 11 bases, with 3 bases of the junction left unmatched. The germline gives CDR1 SGHTA, CDR2 FQGNSA. CDR3 length equals 13 residues. The CDR3 bases are TGTGCCAGCAGCTTAGGGACAGGGGGCAGGGCTTTCTTT. As protein: CASSLGTGGRAFF.

This sequence joins TRBV7-2 and TRBJ2-2; D might be TRBD1 (5 bases). The CDR3 consists of 16 residues. Trimming stripped 5 bases from V and 2 bases from J, with 15 bases between. Per the germline V gene, CDR1 is SGHTA and CDR2 is FQGNSA. The CDR3 DNA is TGTGCCAGCAGCCCCAGACAGACTCTAAACACCGGGGAGCTGTTTTTT. Translating it yields CASSPRQTLNTGELFF.

In this sample, this clone turned up a few times. J is TRBJ2-1 and V is TRBV19; D is perhaps TRBD2 (5 bases). The CDR3 length is 14 residues. Per germline, CDR1 LNHDA and CDR2 SQIVND (reference sequence). V lost 1 base to trimming and J lost 8 bases, with 12 bases between them. CDR3 sequence reads: CASSIGLGVHEQFF. The CDR3 nucleotides are TGTGCCAGTAGTATAGGTCTCGGGGTACATGAGCAGTTCTTC.

This clone was seen only once. The CDR3 region has the DNA TGTGCCAGCAGCTACCGGGACAGATACTACGAGCAGTACTTC. Translated: CASSYRDRYYEQYF. This rearrangement joins TRBV7-9 to TRBJ2-7; TRBD1 matches at 7 bases. V shed 4 bases, J shed 3 bases, and the junction held 6 bases outside the gene matches. Germline V lookup: CDR1 SEHNR, CDR2 FQNEAQ (reference sequence). The CDR3 runs to 14 residues.

As to this clone: This same CDR3 is encoded by further DNA sequences in the sample. The chain combines TRBV4-1 with TRBJ2-1; the match to TRBD2 covers 9 bases. This CDR3 is built from 17 residues. The germline gives CDR1 MGHRA, CDR2 YSYEKL. The V segment lost 0 bases and the J segment 3 bases; nucleotides outside the gene matches: 6. The CDR3 DNA sequence: TGCGCCAGCAGCCAAGACAGGCGGGGGGGCCTCTACAATGAGCAGTTCTTC. Translation: CASSQDRRGGLYNEQFF.

This chain joins TRBV5-1 and TRBJ2-3; TRBD1 matches 8 bases. The CDR3 consists of 17 residues. Per the germline V gene, CDR1 is SGHRS and CDR2 is YFSETQ. J was trimmed by 2 bases and V by 7 bases; bases with no gene match: 15. CDR3 in amino acids: CASSTQPGQANTDTQYF. The CDR3 coding sequence is TGCGCCAGCTCAACGCAGCCGGGACAGGCCAACACAGATACGCAGTATTTT. Based on the CDR3 plus reference TRBV5-1 and TRBJ2-3, the full variable domain is KAGVTQTPRYLIKTRGQQVTLSCSPISGHRSVSWYQQTPGQGLQFLFEYFSETQRNKGNFPGRFSGRQFSNSRSEMNVSTLELGDSALYLCASSTQPGQANTDTQYFGPGTRLTVL.

The chain's CDR3 is CASSFDRGLNQPQHF. Here the CDR3 DNA reads TGTGCCAGCAGCTTTGACAGGGGGCTCAATCAGCCCCAGCATTTT. V usage is TRBV7-2 and J usage is TRBJ1-5; 10 bases are shared with TRBD1. V lost 3 bases to trimming and J lost 3 bases; unmatched junction nucleotides: 2. CDR3 length: 15 residues. In germline, CDR1 is SGHTA, CDR2 FQGNSA. Full variable domain (missing parts from reference TRBV7-2 and TRBJ1-5): GAGVSQSPSNKVTEKGKDVELRCDPISGHTALYWYRQSLGQGLEFLIYFQGNSAPDKSGLPSDRFSAERTGGSVSTLTIQRTQQEDSAVYLCASSFDRGLNQPQHFGDGTRLSIL.

J is TRBJ1-6 and V is TRBV6-5; no clear D. Germline V gene sequence: CDR1 MNHEY, CDR2 SVGAGI. Trimming left V 5 bases short and J 9 bases short, with 11 bases between. The CDR3 spans 13 residues. Here the CDR3 reads CASSVDPSSPLHF. In DNA form, the CDR3 reads TGTGCCAGCAGTGTCGATCCGAGTTCACCCCTCCACTTT.

This chain joins TRBV4-2 and TRBJ2-5; 9 bases match TRBD2. Germline CDR1 is LGHNA and CDR2 is YNFKEQ. V gave up 1 base and J gave up 1 base; unmatched junction bases: 10. This CDR3 spans 18 amino acids. CDR3 region: CASSQGGDSGGFQETQYF. The DNA for the CDR3 is TGTGCCAGCAGCCAAGGTGGTGATAGCGGGGGATTCCAAGAGACCCAGTACTTC.

The chain couples TRBV25-1 to TRBJ2-7; perhaps TRBD1 as D (6 bases). Germline-derived CDR1 and CDR2 are MGHDK and SYGVNS. This CDR3 spans 15 amino acids. The germline V and J ends were trimmed by 2 bases and 4 bases, with 15 bases remaining between them. The chain's CDR3 is CASSEILQGRYEQYF. DNA of the CDR3: TGTGCCAGCAGTGAAATCTTACAGGGACGGTACGAGCAGTACTTC.

The rearrangement links TRBV10-3 to TRBJ1-1; D call uncertain. This CDR3 comprises 15 residues. CDR1 is ENHRY, CDR2 SYGVKD, per germline. The V gene lost 1 base and the J gene lost 6 bases, with 15 bases spanning the gap. The CDR3 loop reads CAISELREAAAEAFF. The CDR3, as DNA: TGTGCCATCAGTGAGTTGAGGGAGGCGGCCGCTGAAGCTTTCTTT.

The CDR3 reads CASSAGVSNQPQHF. In DNA, the CDR3 is TGTGCCAGCAGTGCGGGGGTTAGCAATCAGCCCCAGCATTTT. The chain is built from TRBV27 and TRBJ1-5, with TRBD1 as a possible D gene (5 bases). Germline V CDR1 and CDR2: MNHEY, SMNVEV (reference sequence). This CDR3 contains 14 residues. V lost 5 bases and J 0 bases, leaving 8 bases between the germline ends.

The chain employs TRBV7-6 and TRBJ2-2; 7 bases map to TRBD2. There are 14 residues in the CDR3. After removal of 2 bases from V and 10 bases from J, the junction contained 7 bases not matched to a gene. Per the germline V gene, CDR1 is SGHVS and CDR2 is FNYEAQ. CDR3 nucleotides: TGTGCCAGCAGCTTACCGGGGGGTACCATGGAGCTGTTTTTT. It codes for CASSLPGGTMELFF.

This clone was picked up a small number of times. V gene TRBV5-1 combines with J gene TRBJ2-2; 7 nucleotides align to TRBD1. J lost 5 bases, V lost 9 bases, and 10 bases had no gene match. CDR3 length equals 14 residues. Germline CDR1 SGHRS, CDR2 YFSETQ. In DNA form, the CDR3 reads TGCGCCACCCCGGGACAGTCGAGGACCGGGGAGCTGTTTTTT. Protein: CATPGQSRTGELFF.

The CDR3 bases are TGTGCCAGCAGCTTAGCGGGAGGGGAAGATCACTATGGCTACACCTTC. As protein: CASSLAGGEDHYGYTF. This sequence joins TRBV7-8 and TRBJ1-2; D perhaps matches TRBD1 (5 bases). The ends were cut back, 0 bases at V and 3 bases at J, with 14 bases in the middle. CDR1 and CDR2 (germline): SGHVS, FQNEAQ. The CDR3 runs 16 residues.